Listed here are 20 T cell receptor beta chains from one sample, sequenced in a study of T cell repertoires in cytomegalovirus infection. TCRdb reprocessed the reads via MiXCR and lists one record per CDR3 protein. The sample lists about 140,000 distinct CDR3 sequences, approximately 5.9% occurring once. The material sequenced was PBMCs. The origin of the receptors is a human donor in good health (CMV status not recorded). Some clones in this sample may be carry-over from other donors' samples.

This clonotype was detected many times. This chain uses TRBV7-2 with TRBJ2-7; TRBD2 aligns across 8 bases. The CDR3 loop spans 16 amino acids. J gave up 0 bases and V 2 bases, and 6 bases lay outside the gene matches. The germline V gene has CDR1 SGHTA and CDR2 FQGNSA. The CDR3 sequence is CASSLTRGGGSYEQYF. In nucleotides, the CDR3 is TGTGCCAGCAGCTTAACCCGGGGGGGGGGCTCCTACGAGCAGTACTTC.

This clonotype came up many times. The chain recombines TRBV29-1 with TRBJ2-5; 7 positions agree with TRBD1. CDR1 is SQVTM, CDR2 ANQGSEA, per germline. With V trimmed by 3 bases and J by 3 bases, 4 bases remained unmatched. This CDR3 region has 13 residues. CDR3 amino acids: CSVEGQPEETQYF. The CDR3 DNA is TGCAGCGTTGAGGGACAGCCTGAAGAGACCCAGTACTTC. The whole variable domain, filled in from reference TRBV29-1 and TRBJ2-5, reads SAVISQKPSRDICQRGTSLTIQCQVDSQVTMMFWYRQQPGQSLTLIATANQGSEATYESGFVIDKFPISRPNLTFSTLTVSNMSPEDSSIYLCSVEGQPEETQYFGPGTRLLVL.

This clonotype showed up many times. The chain combines TRBV5-4 with TRBJ1-1, with 7 bases aligning to TRBD1. V dropped 3 bases and J dropped 3; count of bases not matched to a gene: 8. This CDR3 comprises 15 residues. In germline, CDR1 is SGHNT, CDR2 YYREEE (reference sequence). CDR3 loop: CASSSPGQFDTEAFF. In DNA, the CDR3 is TGTGCCAGCAGCTCACCGGGACAGTTCGACACTGAAGCTTTCTTT.

This clonotype was detected only a few times. The chain combines TRBV4-3 with TRBJ1-1; tentative D call: TRBD1 (6 bases). CDR1 and CDR2 from the germline V gene are LGHNA and YSLEER. The CDR3 consists of 15 residues. V lost 0 bases, J lost 10 bases, and 18 bases lay in between. CDR3 sequence: CASSQEVQGQFSAFF. CDR3 DNA sequence: TGCGCCAGCAGCCAAGAAGTCCAAGGACAGTTCTCAGCTTTCTTT.

This clonotype was seen repeatedly, ten times or more. The chain has TRBV15 and TRBJ2-1, with D perhaps TRBD1 (5 bases). CDR3 length: 13 amino acids. Germline assignment: CDR1 LNHNV and CDR2 YYDKDF (reference sequence). The V end lost 2 bases, the J end lost 8 bases, and 10 bases lay between the germline ends. CDR3 sequence (DNA): TGTGCCACCAGCAGATTCGGCAGGGATGAGCAGTTCTTC. It specifies CATSRFGRDEQFF.

A few counts support this clonotype. This chain links TRBV7-3 with TRBJ2-5; D is possibly TRBD2 (6 bases). CDR3 length equals 13 residues. CDR1 SGHTA and CDR2 FQGTGA come from the germline V gene. Trimming pared 3 bases from V and 7 bases from J, leaving 12 bases between. As DNA, the CDR3 is TGTGCCAGCAGCTTCTCGCCGGAGGGGACCCAGTACTTC. Translated, it gives CASSFSPEGTQYF.

This clonotype was recorded at least ten times. The chain recombines TRBV7-2 with TRBJ2-7; D may be TRBD1 or TRBD2 (6 bases each). V was pared by 5 bases and J by 6 bases, with 20 bases between. CDR1 and CDR2 from the germline V gene are SGHTA and FQGNSA. The CDR3 spans 15 residues. The DNA of the CDR3 is TGTGCCAGCAGCGTAGGACTGGGGGGCCACAGCGAGCAGTACTTC. It specifies CASSVGLGGHSEQYF.

This clonotype was detected ten times or more. V is TRBV11-1 and J is TRBJ2-1, with TRBD1 matching over 8 bases. V was pared by 6 bases and J by 4 bases, with 8 bases of the junction left unmatched. The V gene's germline CDR1 is SGHAT and CDR2 FQDESV (reference sequence). This CDR3 has 15 amino acids. CDR3 coding DNA: TGTGCCAGCAGTTACCGGGACAGGAGGTACAATGAGCAGTTCTTC. Its translation is CASSYRDRRYNEQFF.

This clonotype appeared a few times. J is TRBJ2-1 and V is TRBV29-1; D is unclear. The CDR3 contains 11 residues. CDR1 and CDR2 (germline): SQVTM, ANQGSEA. V lost 4 bases, J lost 10 bases, and 11 bases lay in between. The CDR3 is CSVVRATEQFF. For the CDR3, the DNA is TGCAGCGTTGTAAGAGCAACCGAGCAGTTCTTC.

This clonotype was detected ten times or more. J is TRBJ1-2 and V is TRBV7-2; 11 nucleotides align to TRBD1. The CDR3 spans 14 residues. The junction had 8 bases not matched to a gene; V was cut back by 6 bases and J by 8 bases. The V gene's germline CDR1 is SGHTA and CDR2 FQGNSA. CDR3 amino acids: CASRPGQGARGYTF. Here the CDR3 DNA reads TGTGCCAGCAGGCCTGGACAGGGGGCGCGGGGCTACACCTTC.

V gene TRBV20-1 combines with J gene TRBJ1-1; the D is unclear. The V gene's germline CDR1 is DFQATT and CDR2 SNEGSKA (reference sequence). V lost 5 bases, J lost 0 bases, and 16 bases lay in between. This CDR3 comprises 15 residues. The CDR3 DNA sequence: TGCAGTGCTGGAGGTGGCGGACCCATGAACACTGAAGCTTTCTTT. This codes for CSAGGGGPMNTEAFF.

This clonotype has a count of ten or more. This chain uses TRBV20-1 with TRBJ2-1; perhaps TRBD2 as D (5 bases). Germline CDR1 DFQATT, CDR2 SNEGSKA (reference sequence). The V and J ends lost 3 bases and 2 bases respectively, with 11 bases between them. CDR3 length: 14 amino acids. DNA of the CDR3: TGCAGTGCTAGCCCAGCGAGGGCCTACAATGAGCAGTTCTTC. Protein: CSASPARAYNEQFF.

This clonotype was seen ten or more times. The chain employs TRBV12-3 or TRBV12-4 and TRBJ1-2, with D hard to call. CDR3 length: 12 amino acids. V lost 6 bases and J 4 bases, leaving 9 bases between the germline ends. CDR3 nucleotides: TGTGCCAGCAGCCCCACTTTCTATGGCTACACCTTC. Protein sequence: CASSPTFYGYTF.

Ten or more counts support this clonotype. The rearrangement joins TRBV14 to TRBJ1-6; D is uncertain. From germline, CDR1 is SGHDN and CDR2 FVKESK. The CDR3 extends over 14 amino acids. V was pared by 5 bases and J by 6 bases, with 11 bases between. CDR3 DNA: TGTGCCAGCAGCAAGGACGCAGCTAATTCACCCCTCCACTTT. It yields the protein CASSKDAANSPLHF.

V is TRBV11-2 and J is TRBJ2-3, with a weak D call TRBD2 (5 bases). The CDR3 is 16 amino acids. Trimming removed 5 bases from V and 4 bases from J, with 19 bases in between. CDR1 SGHAT and CDR2 FQNNGV come from the germline V gene. The CDR3 coding sequence is TGTGCCAGCAGCCCCAGCGGAGGCTACCGGGCAGATACGCAGTATTTT. Residues: CASSPSGGYRADTQYF.

This clonotype occurred a few times. The V call is TRBV4-3, the J call TRBJ1-2; D call uncertain. Germline V gene sequence: CDR1 LGHNA, CDR2 YSLEER. This CDR3 is 13 amino acids long. The V and J ends lost 3 bases and 4 bases respectively, with 9 bases between them. The CDR3 loop is CASSQVVFYGYTF. The CDR3, as DNA: TGCGCCAGCAGCCAGGTGGTATTCTATGGCTACACCTTC.

This clonotype was recorded many times. This sequence joins TRBV18 and TRBJ1-4; D uncertain. V was shortened by 6 bases and J by 0 bases, with 17 bases between the two germline ends. CDR1 and CDR2 (germline): KGHSH, LQKENI. The CDR3 contains 17 residues. In nucleotides, the CDR3 is TGTGCCAGCTCGTACGACGTAGTAGTTTCAACTAATGAAAAACTGTTTTTT. As protein: CASSYDVVVSTNEKLFF.

This clonotype was counted many times. The CDR3 region has the DNA TGTGCCAGCAGCTTGGGCATCTCGGGGAACACTGAAGCTTTCTTT. This sequence encodes CASSLGISGNTEAFF. The chain couples TRBV7-6 to TRBJ1-1; D not resolved. Per the germline V gene, CDR1 is SGHVS and CDR2 is FNYEAQ. This CDR3 is built from 15 residues. The germline V and J ends were trimmed by 3 bases and 1 base, with 12 bases remaining between them.

This clonotype came up many times. V is TRBV6-2 or TRBV6-3 and J is TRBJ2-1, with D possibly TRBD1 on 6 matching bases. Germline lookup yields CDR1 MNHEY and CDR2 SVGEGT. The CDR3 totals 18 residues. V lost 3 bases to trimming and J lost 3 bases, with 21 bases between them. The CDR3 region has the DNA TGTGCCAGCAGTTATTCGCCCCGGACAGCGGAGAGCTACAATGAGCAGTTCTTC. Encoded protein: CASSYSPRTAESYNEQFF.

The chain uses TRBV5-6 and TRBJ1-2, with TRBD1 identical over 7 bases. J gave up 8 bases and V 0 bases, and 19 bases lay outside the gene matches. Looked up from germline, CDR1 is SGHDT and CDR2 is YYEEEE. The CDR3 spans 18 residues. The CDR3 DNA sequence: TGTGCCAGCAGCTTGGACAGGGGCCAATCCCCCTATATCGGGGGCTACACCTTC. This encodes CASSLDRGQSPYIGGYTF.